This TCR beta chain was captured in a study of control samples from healthy donors and cancer patients. TCRdb's table, derived via immunoSEQ multiplex PCR, lists solely in-frame clones and lacks some. The sample consists of over 25,000 clones, just under 90% of them appearing once. The germline V gene has CDR1 SNHLY and CDR2 FYNNEI. V lost 6 bases to trimming and J lost 3 bases, with 6 bases between them. This CDR3 has 11 residues. The sequenced material came from PBMCs. The clonotype originates from a woman aged 40 to 50 with lung cancer. V and J are TRBV2 and TRBJ2-7; D remains ambiguous. CDR3 sequence: CASRPHYEQYF. CDR3 in DNA: TGTGCCAGCAGGCCCCACTACGAGCAGTACTTC.